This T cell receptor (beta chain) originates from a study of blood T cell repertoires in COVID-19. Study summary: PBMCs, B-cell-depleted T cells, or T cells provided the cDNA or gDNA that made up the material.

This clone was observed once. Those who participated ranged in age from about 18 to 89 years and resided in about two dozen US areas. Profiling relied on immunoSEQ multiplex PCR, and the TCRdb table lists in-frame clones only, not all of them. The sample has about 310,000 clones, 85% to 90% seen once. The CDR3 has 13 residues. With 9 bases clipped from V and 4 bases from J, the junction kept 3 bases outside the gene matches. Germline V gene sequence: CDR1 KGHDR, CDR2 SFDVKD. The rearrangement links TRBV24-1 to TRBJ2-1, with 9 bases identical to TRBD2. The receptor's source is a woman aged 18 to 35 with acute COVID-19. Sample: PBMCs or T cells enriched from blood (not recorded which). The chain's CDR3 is CATAGGPYNEQFF. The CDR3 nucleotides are TGTGCCACCGCGGGAGGGCCATACAATGAGCAGTTCTTC.